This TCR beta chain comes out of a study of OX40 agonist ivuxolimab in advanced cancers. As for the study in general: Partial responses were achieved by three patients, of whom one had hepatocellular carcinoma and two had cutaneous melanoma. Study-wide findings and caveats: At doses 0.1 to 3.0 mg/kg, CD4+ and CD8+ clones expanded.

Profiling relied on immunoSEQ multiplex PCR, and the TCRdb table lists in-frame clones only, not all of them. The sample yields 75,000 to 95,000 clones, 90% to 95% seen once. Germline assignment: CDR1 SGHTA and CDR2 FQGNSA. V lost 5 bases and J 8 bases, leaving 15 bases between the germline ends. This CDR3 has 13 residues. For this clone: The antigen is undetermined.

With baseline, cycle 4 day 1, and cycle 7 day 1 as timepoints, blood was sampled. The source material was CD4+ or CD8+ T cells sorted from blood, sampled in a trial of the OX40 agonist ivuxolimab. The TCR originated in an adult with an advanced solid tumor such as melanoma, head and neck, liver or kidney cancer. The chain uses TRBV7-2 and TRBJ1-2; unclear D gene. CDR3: CASSPIVIGGYTF. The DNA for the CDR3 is TGTGCCAGCAGCCCGATCGTTATAGGGGGCTACACCTTC.